The clone carrying this T cell receptor (beta chain) was picked up many times. The entry originates in a study of spatial heterogeneity in lung cancer. TCRdb re-called the 5' RACE reads through MiXCR, storing one row per CDR3 protein. This sample has roughly 10,000 distinct CDR3 sequences, with 4.5% to 6.5% found just once. V was shortened by 5 bases and J by 2 bases, with 7 bases between the two germline ends. CDR1 is SQVTM, CDR2 ANQGSEA, per germline. The CDR3 contains 12 residues. The time point denotes: sample taken at primary tumor resection. Whole RNA, isolated from tumor, nontumor lung or frozen PBMC, was sequenced without prior sorting.

V usage is TRBV29-1 and J usage is TRBJ1-5, with no clear D. This specimen consisted of PBMCs, obtained at surgery. The sequence was collected from a male donor with early-stage non-small cell lung cancer. CDR3 sequence: CSVSSGNQPQHF. In DNA, the CDR3 is TGCAGCGTTTCCTCGGGCAATCAGCCCCAGCATTTT.